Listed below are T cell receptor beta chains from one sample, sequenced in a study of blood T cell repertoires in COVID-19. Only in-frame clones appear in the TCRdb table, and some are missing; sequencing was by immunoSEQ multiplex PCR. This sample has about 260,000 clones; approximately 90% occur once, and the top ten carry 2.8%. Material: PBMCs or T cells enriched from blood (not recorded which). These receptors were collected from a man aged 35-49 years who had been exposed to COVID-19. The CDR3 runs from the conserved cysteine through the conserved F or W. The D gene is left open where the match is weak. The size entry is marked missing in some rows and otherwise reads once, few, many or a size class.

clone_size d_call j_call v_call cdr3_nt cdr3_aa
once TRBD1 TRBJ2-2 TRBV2 TGTGCCAGCCAGCAGACAGGGGCGAACACCGGGGAGCTGTTTTTT CASQQTGANTGELFF
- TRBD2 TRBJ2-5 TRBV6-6 TGTGCCAGCAGTTGGCGGGCTAGCGGGAAGGGGGAGACCCAGTACTTC CASSWRASGKGETQYF
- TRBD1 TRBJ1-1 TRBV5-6 TGTGCCAGCAGCCACACCAACACAGGGGGAGGAGCTTTCTTT CASSHTNTGGGAFF
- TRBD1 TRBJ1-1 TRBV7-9 TGTGCCAGCAGCTTAGTAACAGGGGGCTACACTGAAGCTTTCTTT CASSLVTGGYTEAFF
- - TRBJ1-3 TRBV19 TGTGCCAGCCAAGAGTCTGGAAACACCATATATTTT CASQESGNTIYF
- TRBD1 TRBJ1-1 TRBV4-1 TGCGCCAGCAGCCAAGGAACCGGGACAGGGGGCAGGGACACTGAAGCTTTCTTT CASSQGTGTGGRDTEAFF
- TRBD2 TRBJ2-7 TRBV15 TGTGCCACCAGCAGAGGGGGGGCTAGCGGGGACCCGTTGGACGAGCAGTACTTC CATSRGGASGDPLDEQYF
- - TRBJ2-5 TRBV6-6 TGTGCCAGCAGTTACTCGAAAGCGGTCCAAGAGACCCAGTACTTC CASSYSKAVQETQYF
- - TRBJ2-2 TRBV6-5 TGTGCCAGCAGTTACTCGTCAGGGGCCGGCACCGGGGAGCTGTTTTTT CASSYSSGAGTGELFF
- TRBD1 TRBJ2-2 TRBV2 TGTGCCAGCAGCGGGGACAGGGGGCCCACCGGGGAGCTGTTTTTT CASSGDRGPTGELFF
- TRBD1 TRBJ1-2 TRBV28 TGTGCCAGCAGAACTGGGACAGCAAGGAACTATGGCTACACCTTC CASRTGTARNYGYTF
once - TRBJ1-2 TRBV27 TGTGCCAGCAGTCTGATGCCTAGGGGCCTCTATGGCTACACCTTC CASSLMPRGLYGYTF
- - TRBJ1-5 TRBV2 TGTGCCAGCAGTGGGGGGGGGAATCAGCCCCAGCATTTT CASSGGGNQPQHF
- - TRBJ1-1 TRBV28 TGTGCCAGCAGTGGGGGCGCAGGGTTTATGAACACTGAAGCTTTCTTT CASSGGAGFMNTEAFF
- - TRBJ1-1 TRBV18 TGTGCCAGCTCACCAAAACAGGGAGTGGACACTGAAGCTTTCTTT CASSPKQGVDTEAFF
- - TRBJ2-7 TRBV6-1 TGTGCCAGCAGTGAGTTCCGGGGCGAGCAGTACTTC CASSEFRGEQYF
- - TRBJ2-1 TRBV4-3 TGCGCCAGCAGCCAAGATAGTGGTAGCGGAGCAGAGCAGTTCTTC CASSQDSGSGAEQFF
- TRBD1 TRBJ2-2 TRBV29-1 TGCAGCGCCTCAGGGGGCCAGAACACCGGGGAGCTGTTTTTT CSASGGQNTGELFF
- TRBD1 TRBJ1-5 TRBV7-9 TGTGCCAGCGGACCGGGACAGGGGCGATTTAATAGCAATCAGCCCCAGCATTTT CASGPGQGRFNSNQPQHF
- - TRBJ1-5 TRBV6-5 TGTGCCAGCGTAAGAGGAGGAGACAATCAGCCCCAGCATTTT CASVRGGDNQPQHF
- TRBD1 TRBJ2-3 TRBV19 TGTGCCAGTAGCGACAGGGCCCGCACAGATACGCAGTATTTT CASSDRARTDTQYF
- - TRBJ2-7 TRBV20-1 TGCAGTGCTGGCCCCTCCTACGAGCAGTACTTC CSAGPSYEQYF
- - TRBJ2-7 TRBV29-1 TGCAGCGTTGGGCCGGGGGCCTACGAGCAGTACTTC CSVGPGAYEQYF
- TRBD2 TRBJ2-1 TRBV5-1 TGCGCCAGCACCTCCGGGACTAGCGGAATCAATGAGCAGTTCTTC CASTSGTSGINEQFF
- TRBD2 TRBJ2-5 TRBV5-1 TGCGCCAGCAGCATCATAGCGGGAGGGTTGTACCAAGAGACCCAGTACTTC CASSIIAGGLYQETQYF
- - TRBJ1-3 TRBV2 TGTGCCAGCAGTGAAAACAGGGCTTCTGGAAACACCATATATTTT CASSENRASGNTIYF
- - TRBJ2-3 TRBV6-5 TGTGCCAGCAGCCTCACCCTTCTCCCGGGAGATACGCAGTATTTT CASSLTLLPGDTQYF
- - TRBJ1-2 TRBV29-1 TGCAGCGGAGGAGCGGAATATGGCTACACCTTC CSGGAEYGYTF
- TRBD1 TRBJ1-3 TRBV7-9 TGTGCCAGCAGCTTAGGGGACAGGGTAATTGGAAACACCATATATTTT CASSLGDRVIGNTIYF
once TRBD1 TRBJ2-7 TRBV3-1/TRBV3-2 TGTGCCAGCAGCCTACTACCAGGGGGCGACGAGCAGTACTTC CASSLLPGGDEQYF
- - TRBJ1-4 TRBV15 TGTGCCACCAGCCAGGGCTCCGCCCGTGAAAAACTGTTTTTT CATSQGSAREKLFF
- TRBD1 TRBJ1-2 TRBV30 TGTGCCTGGACCCGGACAGGGGAGGACTACACCTTC CAWTRTGEDYTF
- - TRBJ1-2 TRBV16 TGTGCCAGCAGCCAATCTGCGGCAAGGGGGAACTATGGCTACACCTTC CASSQSAARGNYGYTF
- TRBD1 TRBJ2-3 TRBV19 TGTGCCAGCCAAAGACAGGGGTTCCTCACAGATACGCAGTATTTT CASQRQGFLTDTQYF
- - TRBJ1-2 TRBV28 TGTGCCAGCAGACAAGGGGACTATGGCTACACCTTC CASRQGDYGYTF
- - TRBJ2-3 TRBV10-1 TGCGCCAGCAGTGAGCGGACACCCAACACAGATACGCAGTATTTT CASSERTPNTDTQYF
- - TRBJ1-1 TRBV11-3 TGTGCCAGCAGACCAGGCCAGGCCTGGGCGAACACTGAAGCTTTCTTT CASRPGQAWANTEAFF
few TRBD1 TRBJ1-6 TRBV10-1 TGCGCCAGCAGCGCGGGACAGATCGGTTCACCCCTCCACTTT CASSAGQIGSPLHF
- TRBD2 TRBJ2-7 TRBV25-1 TGTGCCAGCAGTGGAGCGGGAGGGACCTACGAGCAGTACTTC CASSGAGGTYEQYF
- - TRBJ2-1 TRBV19 TGTGCCAGTAGTATGGTCGCGAGGAGGAGCTCCTACAATGAGCAGTTCTTC CASSMVARRSSYNEQFF
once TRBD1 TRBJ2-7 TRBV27 TGTGCCAGCAGTTCCGGACAGGGGGCTTACGAGCAGTACTTC CASSSGQGAYEQYF
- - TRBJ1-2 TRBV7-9 TGTGCCAGCAGCTTACGGAGTTATGGCTACACCTTC CASSLRSYGYTF
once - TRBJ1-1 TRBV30 TGTGCCTGTTTTGGCAAAAACACTGAAGCTTTCTTT CACFGKNTEAFF
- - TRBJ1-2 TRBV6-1 TGTGCCAGCAGTGAACTGGCAGATCCTAACTATGGCTACACCTTC CASSELADPNYGYTF
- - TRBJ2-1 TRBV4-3 TGCGCCAGCAGCCAAGTCTCGGGCTCCTACAATGAGCAGTTCTTC CASSQVSGSYNEQFF
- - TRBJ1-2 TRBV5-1 TGCGCCAGCAGCCCACAGGGAAGGGGTGGCTACACCTTC CASSPQGRGGYTF
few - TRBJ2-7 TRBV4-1 TGCGCCAGCAGCCAAGAGTTCAGTACAGTCCACGAGCAGTACTTC CASSQEFSTVHEQYF
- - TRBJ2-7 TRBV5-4 TGTGCCAGCAGCTACAGGGCGGACGAGCAGTACTTC CASSYRADEQYF
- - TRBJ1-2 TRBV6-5 TGTGCCAGCTTTCCAGTATGGGAGGGGGAATATGGCTACACCTTC CASFPVWEGEYGYTF
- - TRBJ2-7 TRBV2 TGTGCCAGCAGCCGCCGAGTAATTCTTACCCCCTTCTACGAGCAGTACTTC CASSRRVILTPFYEQYF
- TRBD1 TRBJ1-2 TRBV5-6 TGTGCCAGCAGCACAGACAGGGATTTTAGTTTTGGTGGCTACACCTTC CASSTDRDFSFGGYTF
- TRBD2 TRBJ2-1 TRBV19 TGTGCCAGTAGTATGAGGTTAGCGGGAAGGGAGGAGCAGTTCTTC CASSMRLAGREEQFF
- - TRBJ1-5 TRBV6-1 TGTGCCAGCAGTGACCCCGCCGGTAGCAATCAGCCCCAGCATTTT CASSDPAGSNQPQHF